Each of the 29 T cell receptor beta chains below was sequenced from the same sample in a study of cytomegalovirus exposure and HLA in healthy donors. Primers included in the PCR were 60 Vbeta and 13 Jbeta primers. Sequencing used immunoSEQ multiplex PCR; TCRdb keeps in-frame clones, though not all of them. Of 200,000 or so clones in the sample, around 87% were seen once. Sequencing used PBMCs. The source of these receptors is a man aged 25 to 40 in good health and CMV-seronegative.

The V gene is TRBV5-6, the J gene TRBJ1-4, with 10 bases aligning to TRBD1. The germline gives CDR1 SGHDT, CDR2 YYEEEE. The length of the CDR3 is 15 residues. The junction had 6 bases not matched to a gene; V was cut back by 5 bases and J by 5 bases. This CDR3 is CASSPTGQGNEKLFF. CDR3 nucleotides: TGTGCCAGCAGTCCCACGGGACAGGGGAATGAAAAACTGTTTTTT.

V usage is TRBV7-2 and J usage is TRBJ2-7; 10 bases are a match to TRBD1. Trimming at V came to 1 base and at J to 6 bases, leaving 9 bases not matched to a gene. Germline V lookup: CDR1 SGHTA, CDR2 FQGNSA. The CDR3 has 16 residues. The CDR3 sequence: CASSLEGGGQGFEQYF. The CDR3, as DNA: TGTGCCAGCAGCTTAGAGGGGGGGGGACAGGGGTTCGAGCAGTACTTC.

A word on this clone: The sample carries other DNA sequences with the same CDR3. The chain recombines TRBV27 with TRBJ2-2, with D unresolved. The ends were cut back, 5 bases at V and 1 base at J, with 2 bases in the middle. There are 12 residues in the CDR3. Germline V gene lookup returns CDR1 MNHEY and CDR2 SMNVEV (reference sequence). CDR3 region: CASSRNTGELFF. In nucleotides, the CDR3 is TGTGCCAGCAGTCGGAACACCGGGGAGCTGTTTTTT.

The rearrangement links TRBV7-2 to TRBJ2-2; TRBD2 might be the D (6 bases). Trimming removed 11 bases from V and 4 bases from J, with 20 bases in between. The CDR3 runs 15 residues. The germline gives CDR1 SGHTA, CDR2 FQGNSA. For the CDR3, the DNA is TGTGCCGCTTCTCGGAGCGGGTCGGGCACCGGGGAGCTGTTTTTT. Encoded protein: CAASRSGSGTGELFF.

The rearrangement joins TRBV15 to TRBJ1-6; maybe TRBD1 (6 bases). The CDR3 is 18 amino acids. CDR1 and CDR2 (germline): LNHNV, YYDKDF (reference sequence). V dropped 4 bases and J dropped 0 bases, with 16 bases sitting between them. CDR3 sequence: CATSTTGQTISYNSPLHF. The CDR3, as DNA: TGTGCCACCAGCACTACAGGACAGACAATCTCCTATAATTCACCCCTCCACTTT.

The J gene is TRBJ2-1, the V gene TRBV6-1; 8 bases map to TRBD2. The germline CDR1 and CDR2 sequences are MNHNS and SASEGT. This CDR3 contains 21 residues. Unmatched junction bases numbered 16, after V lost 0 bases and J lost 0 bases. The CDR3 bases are TGTGCCAGCAGTGAAGCCATTCTACAGCGGGAGAGCATCTACTCCTACAATGAGCAGTTCTTC. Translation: CASSEAILQRESIYSYNEQFF.

The CDR3 protein is CASSAKDRVYSNQPQHF. The DNA for the CDR3 is TGTGCCAGTAGTGCGAAAGACAGGGTGTATAGCAATCAGCCCCAGCATTTT. V usage is TRBV19 and J usage is TRBJ1-5; 7 bases are a match to TRBD1. Germline V lookup: CDR1 LNHDA, CDR2 SQIVND (reference sequence). V lost 5 bases to trimming and J lost 0 bases; unmatched junction nucleotides: 10. The CDR3 is 17 residues long. Based on the CDR3 plus reference TRBV19 and TRBJ1-5, the full variable domain is DGGITQSPKYLFRKEGQNVTLSCEQNLNHDAMYWYRQDPGQGLRLIYYSQIVNDFQKGDIAEGYSVSREKKESFPLTVTSAQKNPTAFYLCASSAKDRVYSNQPQHFGDGTRLSIL.

As DNA, the CDR3 is TGTGCCAGTAGTCGAGGGCCACAGCCCCAGCATTTT. This translates into CASSRGPQPQHF. The gene calls are TRBV19 and TRBJ1-5, with D hard to call. V dropped 5 bases and J dropped 7 bases, with 9 bases sitting between them. Germline V gives CDR1 LNHDA, CDR2 SQIVND (reference sequence). CDR3 length: 12 residues.

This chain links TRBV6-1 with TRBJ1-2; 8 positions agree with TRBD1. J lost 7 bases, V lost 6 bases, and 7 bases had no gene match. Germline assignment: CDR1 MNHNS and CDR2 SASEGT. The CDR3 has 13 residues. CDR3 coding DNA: TGTGCCAGCAGCCGCGGACAGGGCGGTGGCTACACCTTC. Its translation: CASSRGQGGGYTF.

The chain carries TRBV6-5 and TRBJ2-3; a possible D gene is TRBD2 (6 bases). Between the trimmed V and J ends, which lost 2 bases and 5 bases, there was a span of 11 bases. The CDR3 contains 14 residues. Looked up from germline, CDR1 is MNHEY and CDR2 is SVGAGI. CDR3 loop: CASSYGGTLDTQYF. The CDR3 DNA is TGTGCCAGCAGTTACGGGGGGACTTTAGATACGCAGTATTTT.

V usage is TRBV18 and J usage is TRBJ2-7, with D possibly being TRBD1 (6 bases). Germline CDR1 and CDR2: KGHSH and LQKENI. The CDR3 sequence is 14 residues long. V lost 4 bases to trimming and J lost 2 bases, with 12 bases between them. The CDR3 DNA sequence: TGTGCCAGCTCACTCCAGGGGTATCCCTACGAGCAGTACTTC. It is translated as CASSLQGYPYEQYF.

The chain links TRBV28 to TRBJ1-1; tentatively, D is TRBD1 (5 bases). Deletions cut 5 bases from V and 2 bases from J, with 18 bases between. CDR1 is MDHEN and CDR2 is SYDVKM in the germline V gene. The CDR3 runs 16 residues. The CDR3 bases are TGTGCCAGCAGTGGCCCGGGACGGGGGACCAACACTGAAGCTTTCTTT. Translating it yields CASSGPGRGTNTEAFF.

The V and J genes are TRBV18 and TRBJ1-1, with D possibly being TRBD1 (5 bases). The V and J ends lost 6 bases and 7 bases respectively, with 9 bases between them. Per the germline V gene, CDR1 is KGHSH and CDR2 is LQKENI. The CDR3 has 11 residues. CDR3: CASSSGGEAFF. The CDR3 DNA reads TGTGCCAGCTCCTCGGGGGGTGAAGCTTTCTTT.

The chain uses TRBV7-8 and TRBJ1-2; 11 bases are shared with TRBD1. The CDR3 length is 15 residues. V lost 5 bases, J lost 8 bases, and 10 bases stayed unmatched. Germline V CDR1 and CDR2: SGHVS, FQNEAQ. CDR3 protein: CASSVDRGLREGYTF. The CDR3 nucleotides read TGTGCCAGCAGCGTGGACAGGGGGCTCCGCGAGGGCTACACCTTC.

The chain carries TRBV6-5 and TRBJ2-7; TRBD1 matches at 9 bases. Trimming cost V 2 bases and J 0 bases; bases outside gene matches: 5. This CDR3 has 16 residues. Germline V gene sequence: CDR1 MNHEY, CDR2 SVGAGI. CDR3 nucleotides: TGTGCCAGCAGTTACGCTGGACAGGGGATCTCCTACGAGCAGTACTTC. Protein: CASSYAGQGISYEQYF.

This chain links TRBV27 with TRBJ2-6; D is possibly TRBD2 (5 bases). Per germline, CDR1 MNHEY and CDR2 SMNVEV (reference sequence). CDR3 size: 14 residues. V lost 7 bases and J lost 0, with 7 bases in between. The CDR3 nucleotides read TGTGCCAGCAAGGCGGGCTCTGGGGCCAACGTCCTGACTTTC. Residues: CASKAGSGANVLTF.

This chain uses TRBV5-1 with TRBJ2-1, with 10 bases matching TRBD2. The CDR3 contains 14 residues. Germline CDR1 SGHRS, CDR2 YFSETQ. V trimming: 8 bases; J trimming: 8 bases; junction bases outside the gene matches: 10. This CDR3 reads CASGLLAGVDEQFF. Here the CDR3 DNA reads TGCGCCAGTGGGTTGCTAGCGGGAGTTGATGAGCAGTTCTTC.

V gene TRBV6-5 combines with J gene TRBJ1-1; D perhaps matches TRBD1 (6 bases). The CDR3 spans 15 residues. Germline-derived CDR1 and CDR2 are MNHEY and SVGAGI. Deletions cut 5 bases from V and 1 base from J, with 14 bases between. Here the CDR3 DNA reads TGTGCCAGCAGTCCCCCGGGGGGCCCGAACACTGAAGCTTTCTTT. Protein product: CASSPPGGPNTEAFF.

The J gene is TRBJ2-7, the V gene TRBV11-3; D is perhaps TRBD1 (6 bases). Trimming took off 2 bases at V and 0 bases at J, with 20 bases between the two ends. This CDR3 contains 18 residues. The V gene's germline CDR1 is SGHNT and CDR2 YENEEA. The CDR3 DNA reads TGTGCCAGCAGCTTACATGGCAGGGGTGCCCCTCACTCCTACGAGCAGTACTTC. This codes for CASSLHGRGAPHSYEQYF. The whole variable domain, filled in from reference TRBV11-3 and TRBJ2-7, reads EAGVVQSPRYKIIEKKQPVAFWCNPISGHNTLYWYLQNLGQGPELLIRYENEEAVDDSQLPKDRFSAERLKGVDSTLKIQPAELGDSAVYLCASSLHGRGAPHSYEQYFGPGTRLTVT.

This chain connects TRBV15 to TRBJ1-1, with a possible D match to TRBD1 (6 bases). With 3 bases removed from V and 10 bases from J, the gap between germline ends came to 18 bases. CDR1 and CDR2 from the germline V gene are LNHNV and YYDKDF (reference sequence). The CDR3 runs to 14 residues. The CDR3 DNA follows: TGTGCCACCAGCAGTTTCGGACAGAGCTGGGTAGCTTTCTTT. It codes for CATSSFGQSWVAFF.

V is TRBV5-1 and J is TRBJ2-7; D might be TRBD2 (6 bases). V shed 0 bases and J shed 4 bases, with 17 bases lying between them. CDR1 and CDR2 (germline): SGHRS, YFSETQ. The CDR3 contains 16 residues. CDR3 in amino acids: CASSLAGSSELYEQYF. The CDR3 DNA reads TGCGCCAGCAGCTTGGCCGGGTCTAGCGAACTTTACGAGCAGTACTTC. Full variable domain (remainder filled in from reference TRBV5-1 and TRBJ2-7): KAGVTQTPRYLIKTRGQQVTLSCSPISGHRSVSWYQQTPGQGLQFLFEYFSETQRNKGNFPGRFSGRQFSNSRSEMNVSTLELGDSALYLCASSLAGSSELYEQYFGPGTRLTVT.

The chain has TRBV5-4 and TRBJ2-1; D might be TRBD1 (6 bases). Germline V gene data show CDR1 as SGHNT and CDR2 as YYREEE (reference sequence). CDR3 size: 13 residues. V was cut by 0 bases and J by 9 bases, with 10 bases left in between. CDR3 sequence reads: CASSLDLGGEQFF. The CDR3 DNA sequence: TGTGCCAGCAGCTTGGATCTAGGGGGTGAGCAGTTCTTC.

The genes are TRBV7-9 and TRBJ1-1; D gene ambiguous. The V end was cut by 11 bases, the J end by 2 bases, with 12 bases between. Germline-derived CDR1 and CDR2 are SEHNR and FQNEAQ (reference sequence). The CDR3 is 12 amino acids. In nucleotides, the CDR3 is TGTGCCCTACGGGAGGACAACACTGAAGCTTTCTTT. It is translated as CALREDNTEAFF. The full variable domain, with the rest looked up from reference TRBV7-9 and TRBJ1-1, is DTGVSQNPRHKITKRGQNVTFRCDPISEHNRLYWYRQTLGQGPEFLTYFQNEAQLEKSRLLSDRFSAERPKGSFSTLEIQRTEQGDSAMYLCALREDNTEAFFGQGTRLTVV.

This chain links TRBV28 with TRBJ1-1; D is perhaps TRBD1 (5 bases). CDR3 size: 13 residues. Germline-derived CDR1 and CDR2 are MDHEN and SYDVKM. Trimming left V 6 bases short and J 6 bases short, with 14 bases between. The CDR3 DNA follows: TGTGCCAGCAGCTCCTATGGAGGGGCTGAAGCTTTCTTT. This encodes CASSSYGGAEAFF.

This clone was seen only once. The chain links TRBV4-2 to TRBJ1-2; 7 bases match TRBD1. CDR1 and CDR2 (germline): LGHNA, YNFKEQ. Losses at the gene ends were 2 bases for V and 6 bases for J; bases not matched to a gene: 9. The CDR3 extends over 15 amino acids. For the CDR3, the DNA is TGTGCCAGCAGCCAAATTAGGACAGGAGGAGATGGCTACACCTTC. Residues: CASSQIRTGGDGYTF.

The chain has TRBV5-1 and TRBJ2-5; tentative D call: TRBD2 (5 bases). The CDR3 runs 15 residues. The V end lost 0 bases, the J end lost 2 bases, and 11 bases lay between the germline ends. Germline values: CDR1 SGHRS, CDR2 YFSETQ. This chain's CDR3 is CASSLVTRAQETQYF. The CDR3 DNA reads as TGCGCCAGCAGCTTGGTAACGCGGGCGCAAGAGACCCAGTACTTC.

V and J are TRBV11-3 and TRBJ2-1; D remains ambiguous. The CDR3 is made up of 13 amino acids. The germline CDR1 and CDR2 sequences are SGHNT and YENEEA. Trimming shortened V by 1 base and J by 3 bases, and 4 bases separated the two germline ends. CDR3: CASSLGLYNEQFF. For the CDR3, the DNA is TGTGCCAGCAGCTTAGGACTCTACAATGAGCAGTTCTTC.

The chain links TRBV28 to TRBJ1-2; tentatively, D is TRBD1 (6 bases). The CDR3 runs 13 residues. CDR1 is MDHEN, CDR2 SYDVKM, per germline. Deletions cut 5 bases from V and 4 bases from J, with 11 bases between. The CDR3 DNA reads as TGTGCCAGCAGTCGGGACACTACCTATGGCTACACCTTC. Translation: CASSRDTTYGYTF.

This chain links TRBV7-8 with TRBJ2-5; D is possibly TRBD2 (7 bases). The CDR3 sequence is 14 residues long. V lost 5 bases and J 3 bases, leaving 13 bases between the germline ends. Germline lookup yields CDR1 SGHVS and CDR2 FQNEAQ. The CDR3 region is CASSPRGAKETQYF. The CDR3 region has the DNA TGTGCCAGCAGCCCACGGGGGGCGAAAGAGACCCAGTACTTC.